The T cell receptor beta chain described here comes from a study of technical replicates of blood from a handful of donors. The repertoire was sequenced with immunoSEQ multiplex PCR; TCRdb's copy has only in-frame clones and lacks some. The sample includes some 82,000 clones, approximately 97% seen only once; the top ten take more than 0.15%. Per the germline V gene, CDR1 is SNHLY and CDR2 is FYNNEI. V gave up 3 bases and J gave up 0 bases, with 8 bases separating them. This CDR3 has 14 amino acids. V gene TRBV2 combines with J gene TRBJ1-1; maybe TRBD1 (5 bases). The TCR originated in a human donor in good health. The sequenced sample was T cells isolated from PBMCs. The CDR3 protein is CASSDQGLNTEAFF. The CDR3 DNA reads TGTGCCAGCAGTGACCAGGGTCTGAACACTGAAGCTTTCTTT.